This is a list of T cell receptor beta chains from one sample in a study of blood T cell repertoires in COVID-19. The repertoire was sequenced with immunoSEQ multiplex PCR; TCRdb's copy has only in-frame clones and lacks some. This sample has fewer than 250,000 clones; 84% occur once, and the top ten carry under 5%. Sequencing was performed on peripheral blood. Receptor source: a man in his forties or fifties with acute or convalescent COVID-19. The CDR3 runs from the conserved cysteine through the conserved F or W. The order of the fields is V gene, clone size, J gene, D gene, CDR3 protein, CDR3 DNA. The D gene is left open where the match is weak. Clone size is given for some rows only: seen once, a few or many times, or a class if the clone is expanded.

v_gene: TRBV7-9
abundance: NA
j_gene: TRBJ2-7
d_gene: TRBD1
CDR3aa: CASSLGTGREQYF
CDR3nt: TGTGCCAGCAGCTTAGGGACAGGGCGCGAGCAGTACTTC

v_gene: TRBV28
abundance: NA
j_gene: TRBJ2-1
d_gene: TRBD2
CDR3aa: CASSFSLAAYNEQFF
CDR3nt: TGTGCCAGCAGTTTCAGCCTAGCGGCCTACAATGAGCAGTTCTTC

v_gene: TRBV4-1
abundance: NA
j_gene: TRBJ2-5
d_gene: NA
CDR3aa: CASSQERWSRGVQETQYF
CDR3nt: TGCGCCAGCAGCCAGGAAAGATGGTCCAGGGGGGTACAAGAGACCCAGTACTTC

v_gene: TRBV5-4
abundance: NA
j_gene: TRBJ1-2
d_gene: TRBD1
CDR3aa: CASSRDRGGYTF
CDR3nt: TGTGCCAGCAGCAGGGACAGGGGGGGCTACACCTTC

v_gene: TRBV5-6
abundance: NA
j_gene: TRBJ1-1
d_gene: TRBD1
CDR3aa: CASNRGNTEAFF
CDR3nt: TGTGCCAGCAACAGGGGGAACACTGAAGCTTTCTTT

v_gene: TRBV9
abundance: few
j_gene: TRBJ2-5
d_gene: TRBD1
CDR3aa: CASSVGDRGIETQYF
CDR3nt: TGTGCCAGCAGCGTAGGGGACAGGGGGATTGAGACCCAGTACTTC

v_gene: TRBV19
abundance: NA
j_gene: TRBJ1-4
d_gene: NA
CDR3aa: CASSKQGGPEKLFF
CDR3nt: TGTGCCAGTAGTAAACAGGGAGGGCCTGAAAAACTGTTTTTT

v_gene: TRBV14
abundance: once
j_gene: TRBJ2-7
d_gene: NA
CDR3aa: CASSPGGRGRYF
CDR3nt: TGTGCCAGCAGCCCTGGCGGTAGGGGGAGGTACTTC

v_gene: TRBV3-1/TRBV3-2
abundance: NA
j_gene: TRBJ2-2
d_gene: TRBD1
CDR3aa: CASSPRDRDTGELFF
CDR3nt: TGTGCCAGCAGCCCCCGGGACAGGGACACCGGGGAGCTGTTTTTT

v_gene: TRBV5-1
abundance: few
j_gene: TRBJ2-1
d_gene: TRBD2
CDR3aa: CASSPRTSGTTYNEQFF
CDR3nt: TGCGCCAGCAGCCCCCGGACTAGCGGGACCACCTACAATGAGCAGTTCTTC

v_gene: TRBV7-6
abundance: NA
j_gene: TRBJ2-1
d_gene: NA
CDR3aa: CASSLAAREEYYNEQFF
CDR3nt: TGTGCCAGCAGCTTAGCCGCCAGGGAGGAGTACTACAATGAGCAGTTCTTC

v_gene: TRBV6-5
abundance: NA
j_gene: TRBJ2-7
d_gene: TRBD1
CDR3aa: CASSYSQGEAYEQYF
CDR3nt: TGTGCCAGCAGTTACTCACAGGGGGAGGCCTACGAGCAGTACTTC

v_gene: TRBV2
abundance: NA
j_gene: TRBJ1-6
d_gene: NA
CDR3aa: CASSGRLTPVLHF
CDR3nt: TGTGCCAGCAGTGGCCGCTTAACCCCGGTCCTCCACTTT

v_gene: TRBV6-2/TRBV6-3
abundance: NA
j_gene: TRBJ1-5
d_gene: TRBD1
CDR3aa: CASSRQGDQPQHF
CDR3nt: TGTGCCAGCAGTAGACAGGGGGATCAGCCCCAGCATTTT

v_gene: TRBV18
abundance: NA
j_gene: TRBJ1-1
d_gene: NA
CDR3aa: CASSPSDLEGTEAFF
CDR3nt: TGTGCCAGCTCACCATCTGATCTGGAGGGGACTGAAGCTTTCTTT

v_gene: TRBV12-3/TRBV12-4
abundance: NA
j_gene: TRBJ1-2
d_gene: TRBD1
CDR3aa: CASSIDRAYGYTF
CDR3nt: TGTGCCAGCAGTATTGACAGGGCCTATGGCTACACCTTC

v_gene: TRBV28
abundance: NA
j_gene: TRBJ1-2
d_gene: NA
CDR3aa: CASSIRGGYTF
CDR3nt: TGTGCCAGCAGCATAAGGGGTGGCTACACCTTC

v_gene: TRBV14
abundance: NA
j_gene: TRBJ2-1
d_gene: TRBD2
CDR3aa: CASSQGTSESSYNEQFF
CDR3nt: TGTGCCAGCAGCCAAGGTACTAGCGAGAGCTCCTACAATGAGCAGTTCTTC

v_gene: TRBV19
abundance: NA
j_gene: TRBJ1-1
d_gene: NA
CDR3aa: CASSIAGRDTQTAFF
CDR3nt: TGTGCCAGTAGTATCGCAGGGAGGGACACCCAGACCGCTTTCTTT

v_gene: TRBV13
abundance: NA
j_gene: TRBJ1-6
d_gene: TRBD1
CDR3aa: CASSGDRANSPLHF
CDR3nt: TGTGCCAGCAGCGGGGACAGGGCTAATTCACCCCTCCACTTT

v_gene: TRBV3-1/TRBV3-2
abundance: NA
j_gene: TRBJ2-3
d_gene: TRBD2
CDR3aa: CASSQGNHIAGVTDTQYF
CDR3nt: TGTGCCAGCAGCCAAGGTAATCACATAGCGGGAGTCACAGATACGCAGTATTTT

v_gene: TRBV27
abundance: NA
j_gene: TRBJ2-2
d_gene: TRBD2
CDR3aa: CASTLGGGHYGELFF
CDR3nt: TGTGCCAGCACCCTAGGCGGGGGGCATTACGGGGAGCTGTTTTTT

v_gene: TRBV7-8
abundance: NA
j_gene: TRBJ1-2
d_gene: NA
CDR3aa: CASSHRWGLNGYTF
CDR3nt: TGTGCCAGCAGCCATAGATGGGGCCTCAATGGCTACACCTTC

v_gene: TRBV2
abundance: once
j_gene: TRBJ2-2
d_gene: TRBD2
CDR3aa: CARSGLAVTGELFF
CDR3nt: TGTGCCAGATCGGGACTAGCGGTTACCGGGGAGCTGTTTTTT

v_gene: TRBV6-5
abundance: NA
j_gene: TRBJ1-1
d_gene: NA
CDR3aa: CASSADMNTEAFF
CDR3nt: TGTGCCAGCAGCGCAGATATGAACACTGAAGCTTTCTTT

v_gene: TRBV27
abundance: NA
j_gene: TRBJ2-2
d_gene: TRBD1
CDR3aa: CASSLGTGGELFF
CDR3nt: TGTGCCAGCAGTCTCGGGACAGGCGGGGAGCTGTTTTTT

v_gene: TRBV24-1
abundance: NA
j_gene: TRBJ2-2
d_gene: TRBD1
CDR3aa: CATSTGQGAVGELFF
CDR3nt: TGTGCCACCAGTACGGGACAGGGGGCCGTCGGGGAGCTGTTTTTT

v_gene: TRBV27
abundance: NA
j_gene: TRBJ1-2
d_gene: NA
CDR3aa: CASSSPRGKGGYTF
CDR3nt: TGTGCCAGCAGTTCCCCAAGGGGGAAGGGTGGCTACACCTTC

v_gene: TRBV9
abundance: NA
j_gene: TRBJ1-5
d_gene: TRBD1
CDR3aa: CASSGPGQVNQPQHF
CDR3nt: TGTGCCAGCAGCGGCCCCGGACAGGTCAATCAGCCCCAGCATTTT

v_gene: TRBV5-6
abundance: NA
j_gene: TRBJ1-2
d_gene: NA
CDR3aa: CASSLGHRYGYTF
CDR3nt: TGTGCCAGCAGCTTAGGACACCGCTATGGCTACACCTTC